The T cell receptor (beta chain) described here comes from a study of T cell responses to AZD1222 COVID-19 vaccine. Sequenced by immunoSEQ multiplex PCR; TCRdb stores in-frame clones only, minus some. The sample records fewer than 200,000 clones, approximately 94% being singletons. The CDR3 consists of 18 residues. From germline, CDR1 is SGHNT and CDR2 YENEEA. V lost 1 base to trimming and J lost 0 bases, with 16 bases between them. The TCR comes from an adult who received the AZD1222 COVID-19 vaccine. This specimen was peripheral blood, taken 28 days after the second AZD1222 dose. This chain joins TRBV11-3 and TRBJ1-3; D not certain. For the CDR3, the DNA is TGTGCCAGCAGCTTAGCAGTTTTGGGAACTGGCTCTGGAAACACCATATATTTT. Encoded protein: CASSLAVLGTGSGNTIYF.